The entry below gives a single T cell receptor (beta chain) sequence along with its context. The target antigen is unknown. PCR involved 60 Vbeta and 13 Jbeta primers. TCRdb keeps only in-frame clones here, not all; method: immunoSEQ multiplex PCR. The sample yields more than 85,000 clones, 76% seen once. These data originate in a study of cytomegalovirus exposure and HLA in healthy donors. In the study overall: Out of about 360 genotyped donors, 81% belonged to the Caucasian-associated ancestry cluster.

Whole-study findings and limits: Among the most significant clusters, several appeared linked to common viral pathogens in a later analysis. It was assumed in the presence/absence analyses that sequencing depth was roughly uniform across donors. Listed as cytomegalovirus-associated were about 160 TCR beta chains.

V gave up 1 base and J gave up 1 base, with 10 bases separating them. CDR1 is GTSNPN, CDR2 SVGIG, per germline (reference sequence). CDR3 size: 14 residues. The TCR was taken from a man aged 35 to 55 in good health and CMV-seropositive. The specimen was PBMCs. The J gene is TRBJ1-1, the V gene TRBV30, with TRBD1 as a possible D gene (5 bases). The CDR3 is CAWSDIGANTEAFF. The DNA for the CDR3 is TGTGCCTGGAGTGACATTGGGGCGAACACTGAAGCTTTCTTT.